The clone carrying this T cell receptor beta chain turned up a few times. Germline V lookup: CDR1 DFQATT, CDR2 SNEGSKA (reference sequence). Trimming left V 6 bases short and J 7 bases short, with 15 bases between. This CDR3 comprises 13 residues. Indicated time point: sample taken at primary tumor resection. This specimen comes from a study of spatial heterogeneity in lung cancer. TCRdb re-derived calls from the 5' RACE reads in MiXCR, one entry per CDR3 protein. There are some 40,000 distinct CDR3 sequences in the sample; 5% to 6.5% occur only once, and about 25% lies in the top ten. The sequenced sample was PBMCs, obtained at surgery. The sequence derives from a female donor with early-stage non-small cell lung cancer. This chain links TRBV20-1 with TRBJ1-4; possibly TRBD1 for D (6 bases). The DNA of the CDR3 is TGCAGTGCGCTGGAACAGGGAGGTGAAAAACTGTTTTTT. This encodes CSALEQGGEKLFF.